This T cell receptor (beta chain) derives from a study of molecular identifiers for immune sequencing clone quantification. Study summary: RNA from approximately 20,000 or 98,000 naive CD8 cells was split five ways in replicates, with four sequenced. Overall study findings and caveats: Among 930,000 or so naive cells, as was reported, spiked Jurkat TCR RNA from one cell was detectable.

The CD8+CD4-CCR7+CD45RA+ phenotype defined the sorted naive CD8 T cells. This CDR3 is 15 amino acids long. Trimming removed 1 base from V and 6 bases from J, with 16 bases in between. Germline V gives CDR1 GTSNPN, CDR2 SVGIG (reference sequence). About this clonotype: Its antigen remains unknown.

With listed TCR primers and previously described methods, bulk TCR libraries were prepared. In TCRdb, the PCR reads were re-called with MiXCR into one record per CDR3 protein. The sample consists of approximately 97,000 distinct CDR3 sequences, 20% to 30% of them appearing once. The sequence was collected from a human donor in good health. Some libraries in this study had Jurkat cell RNA spiked in. The sequenced material came from naive CD8+ T cells from blood, with Jurkat cell RNA spiked in. The subset is: FACS-sorted CD8+CD4-CCR7+CD45RA+ naive T cells. V usage is TRBV30 and J usage is TRBJ2-1; perhaps D is TRBD1 or TRBD2 (6 bases each). CDR3: CAWSGGGPTCNEQFF. The DNA for the CDR3 is TGTGCCTGGAGTGGAGGGGGGCCTACCTGCAATGAGCAGTTCTTC.